Listed below are T cell receptor beta chains from one sample, sequenced in a study of T cell responses to AZD1222 COVID-19 vaccine. The assay was immunoSEQ multiplex PCR, and TCRdb's table has in-frame clones only and misses some. This table holds tens of thousands of clones, roughly 90% found once. Sequencing used peripheral blood, obtained on day 0 of AZD1222 vaccination. The receptors here all came from an adult in good health. Both conserved end residues are part of each CDR3. A D gene is named only where the DNA matches it firmly. For some rows the clone size is stated as once, few or many, or as a class when expanded; others skip it.

V gene	clone size	J gene	D gene	CDR3 protein	CDR3 DNA
TRBV4-3	NA	TRBJ2-7	NA	CASSQGQSEQYF	TGCGCCAGCAGCCAAGGACAGTCCGAGCAGTACTTC
TRBV14	NA	TRBJ1-6	NA	CASSPQIGGASPLHF	TGTGCCAGCAGCCCACAAATCGGCGGGGCTTCACCCCTCCACTTT
TRBV4-2	NA	TRBJ2-1	NA	CATDLLGVSYNEQFF	TGTGCCACCGACCTTCTGGGAGTCTCCTACAATGAGCAGTTCTTC
TRBV12-3/TRBV12-4	NA	TRBJ2-7	NA	CASSGQTTEQYF	TGTGCCAGCAGCGGACAGACGACCGAGCAGTACTTC
TRBV19	NA	TRBJ1-2	TRBD1	CASSGQGESYGYTF	TGTGCCAGTAGTGGCCAGGGGGAAAGCTATGGCTACACCTTC
TRBV18	NA	TRBJ1-1	NA	CASSPAQDTEAFF	TGTGCCAGCTCACCGGCGCAGGACACTGAAGCTTTCTTT
TRBV18	few	TRBJ2-7	TRBD2	CASSPGGTSEFGQYF	TGTGCCAGCTCACCTGGAGGGACTAGCGAGTTTGGGCAGTACTTC
TRBV7-8	NA	TRBJ2-7	TRBD1	CASRTGGGYEQYF	TGTGCCAGCAGGACAGGGGGCGGCTACGAGCAGTACTTC
TRBV19	NA	TRBJ1-3	NA	CASDRSSGNTIYF	TGTGCCAGTGACAGGAGCTCTGGAAACACCATATATTTT
TRBV14	NA	TRBJ1-6	NA	CASSSNQGSPLHF	TGTGCCAGCAGCTCAAACCAAGGGTCACCCCTCCACTTT
TRBV19	NA	TRBJ2-5	TRBD2	CASKTSGGPQETQYF	TGTGCCAGTAAAACTAGCGGGGGCCCTCAAGAGACCCAGTACTTC
TRBV3-1/TRBV3-2	NA	TRBJ1-4	TRBD1	CASSQKVRLQGNEKLFF	TGTGCCAGCAGCCAAAAAGTTCGCTTACAGGGGAACGAAAAACTGTTTTTT
TRBV24-1	few	TRBJ2-2	TRBD1	CATSDSRQGHTGELFF	TGTGCCACCAGTGATTCCCGACAGGGACACACCGGGGAGCTGTTTTTT
TRBV30	NA	TRBJ2-5	TRBD2	CAWGLAGGAGTQYF	TGTGCCTGGGGACTAGCGGGGGGAGCGGGGACCCAGTACTTC
TRBV10-3	NA	TRBJ1-5	NA	CATRGGLESNQPQHF	TGTGCCACAAGAGGGGGGCTCGAAAGCAATCAGCCCCAGCATTTT
TRBV4-3	NA	TRBJ1-1	TRBD1	CASSQDPPGTGLNTEAFF	TGCGCCAGCAGCCAAGATCCCCCGGGGACAGGCCTGAACACTGAAGCTTTCTTT
TRBV5-1	NA	TRBJ1-1	NA	CASSLIGGVGNTEAFF	TGCGCCAGCAGCTTGATAGGAGGGGTCGGAAACACTGAAGCTTTCTTT
TRBV19	NA	TRBJ2-7	TRBD1	CASSRDRAYEQYF	TGTGCCAGTAGCCGAGACAGGGCCTACGAGCAGTACTTC
TRBV2	NA	TRBJ1-5	NA	CASSPEGFNQPQHF	TGTGCCAGCAGTCCGGAGGGGTTCAATCAGCCCCAGCATTTT
TRBV5-4	NA	TRBJ1-4	NA	CASSLAGGPREKLFF	TGTGCCAGCAGCTTGGCGGGGGGCCCCCGGGAAAAACTGTTTTTT
TRBV24-1	NA	TRBJ1-5	NA	CATSDELQGNQPQHF	TGTGCCACCAGTGATGAATTACAGGGCAATCAGCCCCAGCATTTT